This T cell receptor beta chain was obtained from a study of lymphopenia after photon versus proton radiotherapy. Study-level results: Photon-treated patients lost naive T cells and TCR diversity; proton-treated stayed stable. Oligoclonal CD8+ Temra expansion after nadir drove photon patients' diversity drop. Survival link was tested only in deceased patients; proton benefit remains a possibility.

As to this clone: Antigen specificity is unknown.

Clones were read by immunoSEQ multiplex PCR, and TCRdb kept only the in-frame ones, dropping some. The sample yields under 65,000 clones, approximately 84% seen once. The source of this sequence is a man in his sixties with pancreatic cancer. The starting material was peripheral blood, obtained from a patient treated with proton-based radiotherapy.

CDR3 bases: TGTGCCACCGCCGACACCGTCACAGATACGCAGTATTTT. It is translated as CATADTVTDTQYF. This chain connects TRBV27 to TRBJ2-3, with D hard to call. Trimming took off 10 bases at V and 2 bases at J, with 13 bases between the two ends. The CDR3 totals 13 residues. Germline lookup yields CDR1 MNHEY and CDR2 SMNVEV (reference sequence).